The rows below give T cell receptor beta chains drawn from one sample of a study of early T cells in non-severe SARS-CoV-2 infection. TCRdb reanalysed the 5' RACE reads using MiXCR and keeps one entry per CDR3 protein. The sample carries 35,000 to 45,000 distinct CDR3 sequences, roughly 5% recorded once. Sequencing used whole blood. Receptors were obtained from an adult who was a healthcare worker with PCR-confirmed SARS-CoV-2 infection or an uninfected control (not recorded which). CDR3s include the opening cysteine and the closing phenylalanine or tryptophan. Size values are once, few and many counts, or a class for expanded clones, and some rows have none.

clone_size j_call v_call cdr3_aa
many TRBJ2-1 TRBV6-6 CASTNKNNEQFF
many TRBJ1-6 TRBV7-3 CASSSGLPAPLHF
many TRBJ2-1 TRBV7-6 CASSLLVPGVYNEQFF
many TRBJ2-1 TRBV20-1 CSASPLDPSRNEQFF
many TRBJ2-3 TRBV9 CASSVRLGADTQYF
many TRBJ2-1 TRBV2 CASSYGTSREQFF
many TRBJ1-1 TRBV30 CAWRTGEFTEVFF
many TRBJ2-2 TRBV7-3 CASSLIGTGELFF
many TRBJ1-1 TRBV29-1 CSVERNTEAFF
few TRBJ2-4 TRBV5-1 CASSQLGQGAKNIQYF
many TRBJ2-3 TRBV6-1 CANLAGDNTDTQYF
few TRBJ2-2 TRBV6-5 CASSYSMSVGELFF
many TRBJ2-5 TRBV7-8 CASSLAPDRGETQYF
many TRBJ2-3 TRBV6-2/TRBV6-3 CASQGGTQYF
few TRBJ2-1 TRBV11-2 CASTLAGTGGREQFF
many TRBJ1-5 TRBV5-5 CASSLQSGAHQPQHF
many TRBJ2-5 TRBV15 CATSRDRGQETQYF
many TRBJ2-1 TRBV3-1 CASSQDMGLAGGPAIPYNEQFF
few TRBJ2-2 TRBV11-1 CASSLGILDTGELFF
NA TRBJ2-5 TRBV7-8 CASSLAPWGSGGHQETQYF
many TRBJ1-1 TRBV18 CASSPTGPGSNTEAFF
many TRBJ2-2 TRBV30 CAWSLGGTGELFF
many TRBJ2-5 TRBV3-1 CASSPTVLPQETQYF
many TRBJ1-4 TRBV5-1 CASSLMGQVNEKLFF
many TRBJ2-7 TRBV7-2 CASSLGAATYEQYF
many TRBJ2-3 TRBV29-1 CSVEGVVGGRSTDTQYF
many TRBJ1-2 TRBV20-1 CSARDYSGGYGYTF
many TRBJ2-2 TRBV11-2 CASSRVTGRNTGELFF
many TRBJ1-5 TRBV3-1 CASSPSGTGFGQPQHF
many TRBJ2-3 TRBV5-1 CASSLDLGLSTDTQYF
many TRBJ2-3 TRBV7-6 CASSLQGASTDTQYF
few TRBJ1-1 TRBV7-9 CASSLEGVTEAFF
NA TRBJ1-4 TRBV5-4 CASSFRQGGGEKLFF
many TRBJ2-1 TRBV18 CASSPPGQGGKNEQFF
NA TRBJ1-1 TRBV5-1 CANRRGMNTEAFF
many TRBJ2-5 TRBV20-1 CSAVRDRDPQYF
few TRBJ2-1 TRBV20-1 CSARTLSGRAPNEQFF
few TRBJ1-2 TRBV9 CASSATGQGVFYGYTF
many TRBJ2-7 TRBV30 CAFTPRSTAYEQYF
many TRBJ2-7 TRBV20-1 CSAPSVGSSEQYF
few TRBJ2-1 TRBV5-6 CASSPRTGWGNEQFF
many TRBJ1-2 TRBV5-1 CASSSRTGPANYGYTF
many TRBJ2-7 TRBV12-3/TRBV12-4 CASSQGSRQYF
few TRBJ2-4 TRBV19 CASSGIGLAGGLGIQYF